Shown below are 8 T cell receptor beta chains from a single sample sequenced in a study of shared clonotypes between healthy human individuals. Sequencing was performed with immunoSEQ multiplex PCR; in TCRdb, only in-frame clones are kept and a portion is missing. The sample has around 500,000 clones; 65% to 85% are singletons. The source material was PBMCs. The origin of the receptors is a woman aged 40 to 55 in good health. Some clones in this sample may be carry-over from other donors' samples.

This chain links TRBV19 with TRBJ1-5; 8 positions agree with TRBD1. Losses at the gene ends were 5 bases for V and 2 bases for J; bases not matched to a gene: 5. Germline lookup yields CDR1 LNHDA and CDR2 SQIVND (reference sequence). The CDR3 has 15 residues. CDR3 region: CASSQGARGNQPQHF. The CDR3 nucleotides are TGTGCCAGTAGTCAGGGGGCGCGAGGCAATCAGCCCCAGCATTTT.

J is TRBJ2-5 and V is TRBV10-2, with D uncertain. Germline V gene sequence: CDR1 WSHSY, CDR2 SAAADI. The CDR3 spans 14 residues. V dropped 4 bases and J dropped 1 base, with 10 bases sitting between them. The CDR3 sequence is CASSVVGSQETQYF. CDR3 sequence (DNA): TGCGCCAGCAGTGTGGTTGGCAGCCAAGAGACCCAGTACTTC.

The chain uses TRBV7-9 and TRBJ2-7; D perhaps matches TRBD2 (5 bases). The CDR3 covers 13 residues. The germline V and J ends were trimmed by 6 bases and 3 bases, with 12 bases remaining between them. Germline CDR1 and CDR2: SEHNR and FQNEAQ (reference sequence). In nucleotides, the CDR3 is TGTGCCAGCAGTGCGGGCTTGGGCTACGAGCAGTACTTC. Translating it yields CASSAGLGYEQYF.

The chain is built from TRBV27 and TRBJ2-4; 11 nucleotides match TRBD2. Germline V gene sequence: CDR1 MNHEY, CDR2 SMNVEV (reference sequence). The trim removed 6 bases at V and 10 bases at J, leaving 8 bases unmatched. This CDR3 is 14 amino acids long. The CDR3 protein is CASRKLAGVGIQYF. For the CDR3, the DNA is TGTGCCAGCAGAAAACTAGCGGGAGTAGGGATTCAGTACTTC.

This clone was observed a few times. This rearrangement joins TRBV9 to TRBJ2-2; maybe TRBD2 (6 bases). V lost 4 bases, J lost 0 bases, and 10 bases lay in between. CDR3 length: 15 residues. Germline CDR1 and CDR2: SGDLS and YYNGEE. As DNA, the CDR3 is TGTGCCAGCAGCCCCAGACTAGCGAACACCGGGGAGCTGTTTTTT. This gives the protein CASSPRLANTGELFF.

This clone was counted many times. Additional DNA sequences in this sample encode the identical CDR3. The chain employs TRBV28 and TRBJ2-7, with 7 bases lining up with TRBD1. Germline V gene lookup returns CDR1 MDHEN and CDR2 SYDVKM. The CDR3 covers 16 residues. The J segment lost 1 base and the V segment lost 7 bases, leaving 13 bases of the junction unmatched. CDR3 in DNA: TGTGCCAGCACCCCGGCGGACGGGACAGATTCCTACGAGCAGTACTTC. Protein sequence: CASTPADGTDSYEQYF.

This chain joins TRBV29-1 and TRBJ2-2; TRBD1 agrees at 10 bases. CDR1 and CDR2 (germline): SQVTM, ANQGSEA. The CDR3 has 14 amino acids. The trim removed 6 bases at V and 6 bases at J, leaving 7 bases unmatched. DNA of the CDR3: TGCAGCGTCGAGACAGGGGGCGTCGCCGGGGAGCTGTTTTTT. Translating gives CSVETGGVAGELFF.

The chain recombines TRBV21-1 with TRBJ2-7; the D call TRBD2 from the table was never checked on the DNA. TRBV21-1 is a pseudogene segment. The CDR3 loop spans 17 amino acids. CDR3 protein: CASSKAGGLAGYYEQYF. CDR3 coding DNA: TGTGCCAGCAGCAAAGCGGGGGGACTAGCGGGATACTACGAGCAGTACTTC.